The sequence of this T cell receptor (beta chain) was determined in a study of blood T cells in healthy people across ages. The second PCR ran about 6 to 11 cycles with a sample-barcoded 5' primer and J-beta primers. TCRdb re-analysed the 5' RACE reads in MiXCR, keeping a single row per CDR3 protein. The table records approximately 810,000 distinct CDR3 sequences, 29% of them present only once. Ten or more counts support this clonotype. Per germline, CDR1 DFQATT and CDR2 SNEGSKA (reference sequence). V lost 3 bases to trimming and J lost 0 bases, with 6 bases between them. The CDR3 covers 13 residues.

Sample: blood. The rearrangement uses TRBV20-1 and TRBJ1-5, with D unresolved. The TCR originated in a woman of 80 years or more in good health. The CDR3 protein is CSASISSNQPQHF. The CDR3, as DNA: TGCAGTGCTAGTATCAGTAGCAATCAGCCCCAGCATTTT.